What follows describes a single TCR beta chain. Its target is unknown. The CDR3 loop spans 16 amino acids. Trimming cost V 5 bases and J 4 bases; bases outside gene matches: 6. Germline V lookup: CDR1 MNHEY, CDR2 SMNVEV (reference sequence). The study ran its PCR with 60 Vbeta and 13 Jbeta primers. TCRdb keeps only in-frame clones here, not all; method: immunoSEQ multiplex PCR. The sample records some 130,000 clones, roughly four fifths being singletons. This record belongs to a study of cytomegalovirus exposure and HLA in healthy donors. The study's findings and limits: Presence/absence results assume similar sequencing depth per donor, which may not hold. It emerged from a later analysis that several of the most significant clusters appeared to be linked to common viral pathogens. Available immune exposure information was restricted to CMV serostatus only.

The clonotype originates from a man aged 25 to 40 in good health and CMV-seronegative. The chain couples TRBV27 to TRBJ2-3; 13 positions match TRBD2. The sequenced material came from PBMCs. The CDR3 sequence: CASSQGTSGTADTQYF. The CDR3 DNA sequence: TGTGCCAGCAGTCAAGGGACTAGCGGGACCGCAGATACGCAGTATTTT.